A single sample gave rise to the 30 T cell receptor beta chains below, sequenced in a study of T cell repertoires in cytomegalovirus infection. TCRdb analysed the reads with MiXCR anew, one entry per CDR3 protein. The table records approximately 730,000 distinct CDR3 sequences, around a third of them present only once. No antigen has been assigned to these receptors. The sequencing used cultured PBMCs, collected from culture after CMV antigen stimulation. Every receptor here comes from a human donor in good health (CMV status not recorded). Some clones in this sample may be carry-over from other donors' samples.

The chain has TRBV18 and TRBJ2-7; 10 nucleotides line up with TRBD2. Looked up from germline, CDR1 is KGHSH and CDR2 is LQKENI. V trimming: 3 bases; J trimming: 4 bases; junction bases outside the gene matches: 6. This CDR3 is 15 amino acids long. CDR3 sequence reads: CASSPSSGRGYEQYF. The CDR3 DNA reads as TGTGCCAGCTCACCGTCCAGCGGGAGGGGGTACGAGCAGTACTTC.

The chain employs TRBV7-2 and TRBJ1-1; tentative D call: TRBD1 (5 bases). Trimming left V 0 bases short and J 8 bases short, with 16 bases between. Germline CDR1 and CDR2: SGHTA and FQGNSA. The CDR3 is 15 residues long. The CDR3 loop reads CASSLARTPAGEAFF. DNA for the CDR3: TGTGCCAGCAGCTTAGCGAGGACACCCGCCGGGGAAGCTTTCTTT.

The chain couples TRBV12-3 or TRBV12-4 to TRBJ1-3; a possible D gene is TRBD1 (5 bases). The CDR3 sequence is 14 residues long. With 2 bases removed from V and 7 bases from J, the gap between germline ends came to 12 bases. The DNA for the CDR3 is TGTGCCAGCAGTTTACTTAGGGGATCGAACACCATATATTTT. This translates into CASSLLRGSNTIYF.

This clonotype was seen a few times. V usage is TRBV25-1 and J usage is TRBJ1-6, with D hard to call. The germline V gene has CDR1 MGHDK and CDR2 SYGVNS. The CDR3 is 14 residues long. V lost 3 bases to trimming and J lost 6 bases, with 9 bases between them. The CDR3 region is CASSDLPSNSPLHF. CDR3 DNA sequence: TGTGCCAGCAGTGATTTGCCAAGTAATTCACCCCTCCACTTT.

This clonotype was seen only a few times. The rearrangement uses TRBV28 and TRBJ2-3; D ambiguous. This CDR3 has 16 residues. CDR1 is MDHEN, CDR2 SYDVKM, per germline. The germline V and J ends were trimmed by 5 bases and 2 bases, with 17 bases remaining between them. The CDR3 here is CASSPPVPRHTDTQYF. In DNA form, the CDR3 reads TGTGCCAGCAGTCCACCCGTCCCCCGTCACACAGATACGCAGTATTTT.

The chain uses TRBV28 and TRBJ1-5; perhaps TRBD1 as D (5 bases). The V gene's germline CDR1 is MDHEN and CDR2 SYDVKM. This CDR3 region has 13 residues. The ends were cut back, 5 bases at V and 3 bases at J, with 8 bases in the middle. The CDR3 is CASSTGFNQPQHF. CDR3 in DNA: TGTGCCAGCAGTACAGGTTTCAATCAGCCCCAGCATTTT.

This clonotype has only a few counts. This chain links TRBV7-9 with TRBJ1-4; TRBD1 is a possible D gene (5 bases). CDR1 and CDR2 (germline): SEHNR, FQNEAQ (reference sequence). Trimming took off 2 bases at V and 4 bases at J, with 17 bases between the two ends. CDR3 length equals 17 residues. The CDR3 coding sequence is TGTGCCAGCAGCTTACGGGTGCGGGGGTCTGGTAATGAAAAACTGTTTTTT. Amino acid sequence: CASSLRVRGSGNEKLFF.

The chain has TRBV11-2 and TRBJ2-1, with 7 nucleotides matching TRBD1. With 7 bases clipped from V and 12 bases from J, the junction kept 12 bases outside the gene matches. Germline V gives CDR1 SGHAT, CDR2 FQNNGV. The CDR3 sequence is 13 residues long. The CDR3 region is CASTPRWTGRQFF. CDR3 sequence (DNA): TGTGCCAGCACCCCTAGGTGGACAGGACGGCAGTTCTTC.

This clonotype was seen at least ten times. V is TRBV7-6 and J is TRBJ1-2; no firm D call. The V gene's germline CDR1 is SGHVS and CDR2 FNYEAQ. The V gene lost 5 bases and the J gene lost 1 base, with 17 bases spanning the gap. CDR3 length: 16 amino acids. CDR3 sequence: CASSVPGKPFNYGYTF. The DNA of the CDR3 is TGTGCCAGCAGCGTTCCTGGAAAACCTTTTAACTATGGCTACACCTTC.

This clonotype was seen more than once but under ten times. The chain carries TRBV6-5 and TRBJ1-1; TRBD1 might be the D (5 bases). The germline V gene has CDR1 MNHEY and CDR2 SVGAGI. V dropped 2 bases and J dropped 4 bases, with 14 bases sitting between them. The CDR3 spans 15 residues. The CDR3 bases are TGTGCCAGCAGTTACGGTGGGGACGGGGGCACTGAAGCTTTCTTT. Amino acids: CASSYGGDGGTEAFF.

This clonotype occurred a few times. The CDR3 loop is CASSLIGEETQYF. The CDR3 coding sequence is TGTGCCAGCAGCTTAATAGGGGAAGAGACCCAGTACTTC. The chain links TRBV7-7 to TRBJ2-5; D is possibly TRBD1 (5 bases). The CDR3 is 13 residues long. CDR1 and CDR2 (germline): SSHAT, FNYEAQ (reference sequence). Trimming left V 2 bases short and J 3 bases short, with 7 bases between.

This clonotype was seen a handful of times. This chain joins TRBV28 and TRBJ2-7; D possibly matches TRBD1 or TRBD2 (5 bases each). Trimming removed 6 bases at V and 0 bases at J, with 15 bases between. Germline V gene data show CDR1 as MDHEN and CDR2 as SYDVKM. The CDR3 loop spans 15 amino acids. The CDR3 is CASSTGLPSSYEQYF. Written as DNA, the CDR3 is TGTGCCAGCAGCACAGGACTCCCTAGCTCCTACGAGCAGTACTTC.

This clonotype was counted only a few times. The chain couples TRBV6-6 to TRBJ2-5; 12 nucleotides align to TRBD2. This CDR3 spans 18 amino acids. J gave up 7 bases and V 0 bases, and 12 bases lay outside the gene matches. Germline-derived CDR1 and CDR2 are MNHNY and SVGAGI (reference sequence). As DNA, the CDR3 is TGTGCCAGCAGTTACTCCGGCCTAGCGGGAGGGGCGTCCGGGACCCAGTACTTC. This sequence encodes CASSYSGLAGGASGTQYF.

The CDR3 coding sequence is TGTGCCAGCAGTTTCACTAGCGGGAGTCGTTACAATGAGCAGTTCTTC. Its translation: CASSFTSGSRYNEQFF. The chain links TRBV12-3 or TRBV12-4 to TRBJ2-1, with 11 bases lining up with TRBD2. J gave up 4 bases and V 3 bases, and 5 bases lay outside the gene matches. The CDR3 runs to 16 residues.

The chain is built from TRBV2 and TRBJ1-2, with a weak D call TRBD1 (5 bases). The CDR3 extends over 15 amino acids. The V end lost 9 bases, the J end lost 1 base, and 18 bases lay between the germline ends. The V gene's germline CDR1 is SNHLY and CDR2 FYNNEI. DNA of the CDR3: TGTGCCAGTTCCGTTTCCGGGACGGATAACTATGGCTACACCTTC. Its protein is CASSVSGTDNYGYTF. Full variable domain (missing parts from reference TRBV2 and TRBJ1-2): EPEVTQTPSHQVTQMGQEVILRCVPISNHLYFYWYRQILGQKVEFLVSFYNNEISEKSEIFDDQFSVERPDGSNFTLKIRSTKLEDSAMYFCASSVSGTDNYGYTFGSGTRLTVV.

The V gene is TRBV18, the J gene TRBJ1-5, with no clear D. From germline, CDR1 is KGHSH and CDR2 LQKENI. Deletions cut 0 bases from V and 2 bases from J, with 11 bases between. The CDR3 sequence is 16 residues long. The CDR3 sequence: CASSPPTGDGNQPQHF. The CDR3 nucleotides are TGTGCCAGCTCACCACCAACCGGGGATGGCAATCAGCCCCAGCATTTT.

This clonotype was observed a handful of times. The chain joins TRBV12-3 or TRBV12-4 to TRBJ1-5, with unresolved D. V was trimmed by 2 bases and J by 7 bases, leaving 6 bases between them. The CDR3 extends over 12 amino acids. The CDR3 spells CASSLMEQPQHF. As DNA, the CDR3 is TGTGCCAGCAGTTTAATGGAACAGCCCCAGCATTTT.

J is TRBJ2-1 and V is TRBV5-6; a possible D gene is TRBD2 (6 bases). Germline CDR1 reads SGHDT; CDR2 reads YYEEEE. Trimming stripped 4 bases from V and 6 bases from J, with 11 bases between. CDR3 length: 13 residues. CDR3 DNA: TGTGCCAGCAGCCGGGGGACGTTCAATGAGCAGTTCTTC. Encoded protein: CASSRGTFNEQFF.

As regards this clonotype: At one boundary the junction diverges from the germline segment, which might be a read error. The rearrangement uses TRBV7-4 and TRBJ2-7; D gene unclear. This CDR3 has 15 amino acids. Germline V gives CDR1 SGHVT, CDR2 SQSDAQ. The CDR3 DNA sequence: TGTCCCAGCAGCTTAGTGGTTGGCCTCTCCTACGAGCAGTACTTC. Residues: CPSSLVVGLSYEQYF.

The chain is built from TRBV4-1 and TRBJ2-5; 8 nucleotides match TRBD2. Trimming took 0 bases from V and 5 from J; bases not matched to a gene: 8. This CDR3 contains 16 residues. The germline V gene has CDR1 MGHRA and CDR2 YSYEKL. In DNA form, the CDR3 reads TGCGCCAGCAGCCAAGATAATCGGGGGGGCCGCGAGACCCAGTACTTC. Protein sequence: CASSQDNRGGRETQYF.

CDR3 DNA: TGTGCCAGCAGCCAATTCCGGACCGGAACTAATGAAAAACTGTTTTTT. Amino acids: CASSQFRTGTNEKLFF. The chain joins TRBV4-2 to TRBJ1-4, with D unresolved. V was trimmed by 2 bases and J by 1 base, leaving 11 bases between them. Germline V lookup: CDR1 LGHNA, CDR2 YNFKEQ. The CDR3 length is 16 residues.

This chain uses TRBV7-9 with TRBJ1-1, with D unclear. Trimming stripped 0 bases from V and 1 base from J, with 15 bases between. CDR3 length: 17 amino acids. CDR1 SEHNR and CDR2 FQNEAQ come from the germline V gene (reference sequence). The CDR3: CASSLADLLPANTEAFF. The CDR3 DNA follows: TGTGCCAGCAGCTTAGCTGATTTGCTCCCAGCGAACACTGAAGCTTTCTTT.

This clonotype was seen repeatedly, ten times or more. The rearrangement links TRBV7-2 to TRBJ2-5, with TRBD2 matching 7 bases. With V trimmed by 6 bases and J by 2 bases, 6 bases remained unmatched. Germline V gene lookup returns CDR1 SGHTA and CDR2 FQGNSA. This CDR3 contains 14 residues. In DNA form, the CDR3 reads TGTGCCAGCAGGCCCACTAGCGTTCAAGAGACCCAGTACTTC. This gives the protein CASRPTSVQETQYF.

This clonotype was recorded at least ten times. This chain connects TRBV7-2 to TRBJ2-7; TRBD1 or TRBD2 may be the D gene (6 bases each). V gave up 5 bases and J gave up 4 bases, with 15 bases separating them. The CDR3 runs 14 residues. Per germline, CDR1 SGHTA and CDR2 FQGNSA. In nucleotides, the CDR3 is TGTGCCAGCAGCCTACACCCGGGGGCGTACGAGCAGTACTTC. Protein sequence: CASSLHPGAYEQYF. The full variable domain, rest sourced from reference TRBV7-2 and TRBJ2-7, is GAGVSQSPSNKVTEKGKDVELRCDPISGHTALYWYRQSLGQGLEFLIYFQGNSAPDKSGLPSDRFSAERTGGSVSTLTIQRTQQEDSAVYLCASSLHPGAYEQYFGPGTRLTVT.

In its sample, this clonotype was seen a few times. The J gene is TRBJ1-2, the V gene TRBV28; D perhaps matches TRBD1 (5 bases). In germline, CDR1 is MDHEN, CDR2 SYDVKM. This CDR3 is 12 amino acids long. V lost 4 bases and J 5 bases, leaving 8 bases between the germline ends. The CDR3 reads CASSWQGYGYTF. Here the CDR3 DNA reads TGTGCCAGCAGTTGGCAGGGTTATGGCTACACCTTC.

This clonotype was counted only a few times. CDR3 nucleotides: TGTGCCAGCAGCCGAGGGGGGTTTAATTCACCCCTCCACTTT. Its protein is CASSRGGFNSPLHF. The chain joins TRBV2 to TRBJ1-6; possible D gene TRBD1, 6 bases. This CDR3 comprises 14 residues. Per germline, CDR1 SNHLY and CDR2 FYNNEI. Trimming stripped 6 bases from V and 6 bases from J, with 12 bases between. Drawing the rest from reference TRBV2 and TRBJ1-6, the complete variable domain is EPEVTQTPSHQVTQMGQEVILRCVPISNHLYFYWYRQILGQKVEFLVSFYNNEISEKSEIFDDQFSVERPDGSNFTLKIRSTKLEDSAMYFCASSRGGFNSPLHFGNGTRLTVT.

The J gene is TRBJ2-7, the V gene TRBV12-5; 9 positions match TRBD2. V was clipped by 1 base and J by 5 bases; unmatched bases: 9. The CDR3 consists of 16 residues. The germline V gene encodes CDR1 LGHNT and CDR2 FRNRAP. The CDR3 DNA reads TGTGCTAGTGGTTTGGGTCTTAGCGGGAGAGGGGACGAGCAGTACTTC. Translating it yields CASGLGLSGRGDEQYF.

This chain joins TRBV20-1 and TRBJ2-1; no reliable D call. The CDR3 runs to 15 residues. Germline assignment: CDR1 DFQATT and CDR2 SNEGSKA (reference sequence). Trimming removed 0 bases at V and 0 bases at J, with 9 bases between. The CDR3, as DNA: TGCAGTGCTAGAGATCGACCATACTCCTACAATGAGCAGTTCTTC. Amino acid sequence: CSARDRPYSYNEQFF.

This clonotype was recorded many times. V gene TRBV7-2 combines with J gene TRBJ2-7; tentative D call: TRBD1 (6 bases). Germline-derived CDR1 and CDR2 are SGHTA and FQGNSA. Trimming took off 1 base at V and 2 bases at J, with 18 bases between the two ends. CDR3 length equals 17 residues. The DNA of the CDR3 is TGTGCCAGCAGCTTAGGTGGGGTGGGCAGGGGCCCCTACGAGCAGTACTTC. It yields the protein CASSLGGVGRGPYEQYF.

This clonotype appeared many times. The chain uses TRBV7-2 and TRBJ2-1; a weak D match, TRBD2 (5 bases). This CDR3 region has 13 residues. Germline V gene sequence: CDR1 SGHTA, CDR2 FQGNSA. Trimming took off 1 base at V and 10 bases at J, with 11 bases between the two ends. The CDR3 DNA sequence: TGTGCCAGCAGCTTAGATGAGGGAAGAGAGCAGTTCTTC. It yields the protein CASSLDEGREQFF.